This T cell receptor (beta chain) was found in a study of blood T cell repertoires in COVID-19 (dated by TCRdb to 2020 to 2022). About the full investigation: Samples covering the acute and convalescent phases of COVID-19 were provided by collaborators in the United States, Italy and Spain. The prospective study material was composed of cDNA or gDNA derived from T cells, B-cell-depleted T cells, or PBMCs. Subjects who had been exposed to COVID-19, were actively infected with it, or had recovered from it provided the deeply sampled blood TCRbeta repertoires that made up the dataset. A freely available public database, intended as a resource for researchers studying the immune response to SARS-CoV-2, is where the repertoires were released. The samples were drawn from two sources: the first 160 participants of the ongoing ImmuneRACE study, and 1,200 or so subjects contributed by 6 global collaborators. Nearly every sample came with metadata listing a de-identified subject ID, COVID-19 status, age in years and sex. Where available, HLA class I and class II types were obtained from metadata supplied by the sample provider rather than from assay-based typing. Results the study describes overall, beyond this receptor: Clinical and demographic metadata were provided uncurated, with the amount varying by source and participant.

The immunoSEQ Assay, a bias-controlled multiplex PCR, was used to amplify TCRbeta CDR3 regions from genomic DNA. Concerning the study's data processing: The number of nucleated cells in each sample was estimated from the amplification of reference gene primers within the assay. To quantify the absolute abundance of each unique TCRbeta CDR3 rearrangement, sequence reads were collapsed and filtered. For each sample, productive Simpson clonality was calculated as the square root of Simpson's diversity index across productive rearrangements. In TCRdb, the immuneACCESS table is reduced to in-frame sequences with V and J assigned. These tables do not hold every clone; where another copy was compared, an unresolved V gene accounts for under half, and the others remain unexplained. V, J and clone size are those of that table, while D and trimming were read from the DNA. The sample table shows fewer than 600,000 clones, and 89% are seen once. The leading ten clones occupy 0.75% to 0.9% of the sample.

V is cut by 4 bases and J by 1 base, and the space between the germline ends is 14 bases. The CDR3 goes from the cysteine to the phenylalanine over 17 residues. Only the CDR3 region is kept as DNA, spanning 51 bases read in frame from base 1. Regarding this clone: Its recognized antigen is unknown. Within one base of it there is no much larger clone, and no base qualities were kept.

At one collaborating source in Seattle, patients were enrolled during active infection and were followed longitudinally through the course of disease. Whole blood was collected in K2EDTA tubes by collaborating institutions according to the institutions' own protocols. For TCRbeta analysis, collaborators shipped samples as frozen whole blood, isolated PBMCs, or DNA extracted from either of those sample types. Recombination linked TRBV23-1 to TRBJ1-6, with the D gene call left open. TRBV23-1 is filed as an ORF, its function uncertain. Input material: peripheral blood. This TCR derives from a young man with COVID-19, enrolled during active disease. In nucleotides, the sequence is TGCGCCAGCAGTCCGTGGAGGGATTGGTCCTATAATTCACCCCTCCACTTT. Translated, it reads CASSPWRDWSYNSPLHF.